This T cell receptor beta chain was captured in a study of blood T cell repertoires in COVID-19 (dated by TCRdb to between 2020 and 2021). Context from the whole study: Samples covering the acute and convalescent phases of COVID-19 were provided by collaborators in the United States, Italy and Spain. The material from the prospective study consisted of cDNA or gDNA derived from T cells, B-cell-depleted T cells, or PBMCs. Subjects who had been exposed to COVID-19, were actively infected with it, or had recovered from it provided the deeply sampled blood TCRbeta repertoires that made up the dataset. A freely available public database, intended as a resource for researchers studying the immune response to SARS-CoV-2, is where the repertoires were released. Samples were obtained from the ongoing ImmuneRACE study (first 160 participants) and from some 1,200 subjects provided by 6 global collaborators. Nearly every sample came with metadata listing a de-identified subject ID, COVID-19 status, age in years and sex. Where HLA class I and class II types were available, the types were taken from metadata supplied by the sample provider, not from assay-based typing.

Of note for this clone: No antigen is known for it. Base qualities are not at hand, and no much larger clone is one base apart.

In the prospective study, participants were roughly 18 to 89 years old, resided in about 25 geographic areas of the United States, and were enrolled through a virtual design. To assign participants to cohorts, the prospective study relied on clinical history that participants themselves reported in a screening survey and a study questionnaire. Exposed participants were defined as having been in contact with someone with a PCR-confirmed or clinician-diagnosed COVID-19 case within 2 weeks of study entry. Mobile phlebotomists in the prospective study collected whole blood, serum and a nasopharyngeal or oropharyngeal swab from every participant. Additional blood draws and questionnaires over a 2-month period could optionally be provided by prospective study participants. Before DNA extraction, blood samples from the prospective study were shipped at room temperature or frozen. Broad study findings and their caveats: The amount of clinical and demographic metadata varied by source and participant and was provided uncurated.

TCRbeta CDR3 regions were amplified from genomic DNA by means of the immunoSEQ Assay, a bias-controlled multiplex PCR. The authors' pipeline ran thus. Nucleated cell counts per sample were estimated from amplification of reference gene primers within the assay. Sequence reads were collapsed and filtered to measure the absolute abundance of every unique TCRbeta CDR3 rearrangement. Productive Simpson clonality was computed per sample as the square root of Simpson's diversity index over productive rearrangements. TCRdb stores this immuneACCESS table with in-frame sequences only. Part of the clones is absent; in the studies checked, under half of the shortfall reflects unresolved V genes, and no reason is known for the rest. V and J calls and clone size are copied from that table; D and trimming were computed from the DNA. The sample yields some 360,000 clones; roughly 90% were counted once. In total, the top ten clones hold just over 1% of the sample.

From its cysteine to its phenylalanine, the CDR3 spans 13 amino acids. Only the CDR3 part of the read is kept: 39 bases, read in frame from the first base. For CDR1 and CDR2, the germline V gene (reference sequence) lists LGHDT and YNNKEL. V was cut back by 3 bases and J by 1 base, leaving a gap of 6 bases between them. The clonotype was recovered from a woman aged 30 to 39 who had been exposed to COVID-19. The chain employs TRBV3-1 (or the pseudogene TRBV3-2) and TRBJ1-1; the D gene is unclear. Sequencing was done on a sample of PBMCs or T cells enriched from blood (not recorded which). The CDR3 reads as follows: CASSQGRNTEAFF. The DNA sequence follows: TGTGCCAGCAGCCAGGGCCGGAACACTGAAGCTTTCTTT.